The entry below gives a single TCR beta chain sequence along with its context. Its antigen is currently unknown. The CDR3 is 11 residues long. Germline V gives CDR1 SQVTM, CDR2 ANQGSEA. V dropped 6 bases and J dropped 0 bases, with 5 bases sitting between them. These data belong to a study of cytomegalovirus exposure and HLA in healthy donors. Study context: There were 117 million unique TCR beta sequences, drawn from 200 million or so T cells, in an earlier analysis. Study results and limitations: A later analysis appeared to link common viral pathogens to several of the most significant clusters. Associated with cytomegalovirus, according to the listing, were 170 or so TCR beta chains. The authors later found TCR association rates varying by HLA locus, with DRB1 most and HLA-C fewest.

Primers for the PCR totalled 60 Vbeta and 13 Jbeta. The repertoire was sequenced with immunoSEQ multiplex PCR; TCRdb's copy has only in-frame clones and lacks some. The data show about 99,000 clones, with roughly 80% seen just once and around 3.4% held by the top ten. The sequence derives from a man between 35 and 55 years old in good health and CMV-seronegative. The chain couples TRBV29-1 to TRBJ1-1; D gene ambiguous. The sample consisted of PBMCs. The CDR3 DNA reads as TGCAGCGTGCGGGTGAACACTGAAGCTTTCTTT. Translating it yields CSVRVNTEAFF.